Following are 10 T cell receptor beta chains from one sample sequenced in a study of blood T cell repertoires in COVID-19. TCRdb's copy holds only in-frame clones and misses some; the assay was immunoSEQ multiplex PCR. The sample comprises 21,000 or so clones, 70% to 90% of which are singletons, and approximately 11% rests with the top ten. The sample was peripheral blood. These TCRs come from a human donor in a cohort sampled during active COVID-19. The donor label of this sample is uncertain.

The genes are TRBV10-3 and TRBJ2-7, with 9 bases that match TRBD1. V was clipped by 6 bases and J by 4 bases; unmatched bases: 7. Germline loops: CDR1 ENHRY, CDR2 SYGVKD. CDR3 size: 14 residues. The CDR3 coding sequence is TGTGCCATCAGCGTCACAGGGGGCGTATACGAGCAGTACTTC. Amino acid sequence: CAISVTGGVYEQYF.

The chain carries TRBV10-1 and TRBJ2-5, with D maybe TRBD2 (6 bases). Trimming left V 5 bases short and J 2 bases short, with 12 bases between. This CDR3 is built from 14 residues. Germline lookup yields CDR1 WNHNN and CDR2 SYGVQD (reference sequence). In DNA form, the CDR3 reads TGCGCCAGCAGTTCCGGCGGGAATCAAGAGACCCAGTACTTC. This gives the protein CASSSGGNQETQYF.

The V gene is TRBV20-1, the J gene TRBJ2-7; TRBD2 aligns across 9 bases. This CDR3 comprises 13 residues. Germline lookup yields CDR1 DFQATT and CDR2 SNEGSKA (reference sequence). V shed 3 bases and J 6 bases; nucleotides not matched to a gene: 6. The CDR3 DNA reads TGCAGTGCTAGTCTCGCGGGAGGGGCCGAGCAGTACTTC. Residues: CSASLAGGAEQYF.

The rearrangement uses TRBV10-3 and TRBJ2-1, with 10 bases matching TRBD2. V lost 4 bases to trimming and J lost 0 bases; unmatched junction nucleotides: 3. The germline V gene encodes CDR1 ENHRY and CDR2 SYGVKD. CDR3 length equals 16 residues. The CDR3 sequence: CAISGGLANSYNEQFF. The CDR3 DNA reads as TGTGCCATCAGTGGGGGACTAGCGAACTCCTACAATGAGCAGTTCTTC.

The CDR3 nucleotides are TGTGCCAGCAGCCAAAACGGGCCTAGCGGCCTTGGGGATGAGCAGTTCTTC. The encoded protein is CASSQNGPSGLGDEQFF. The gene calls are TRBV11-3 and TRBJ2-1, with 7 bases identical to TRBD2. J lost 8 bases, V lost 5 bases, and 18 bases had no gene match. The length of the CDR3 is 17 residues. CDR1 and CDR2 (germline): SGHNT, YENEEA.

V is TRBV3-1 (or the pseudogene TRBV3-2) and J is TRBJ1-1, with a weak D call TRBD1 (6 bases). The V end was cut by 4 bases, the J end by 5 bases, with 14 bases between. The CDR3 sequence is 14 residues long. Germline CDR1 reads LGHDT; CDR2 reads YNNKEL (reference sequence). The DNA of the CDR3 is TGTGCCAGCAGCCCTAGGGGGGGGAGGACTGAAGCTTTCTTT. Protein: CASSPRGGRTEAFF.

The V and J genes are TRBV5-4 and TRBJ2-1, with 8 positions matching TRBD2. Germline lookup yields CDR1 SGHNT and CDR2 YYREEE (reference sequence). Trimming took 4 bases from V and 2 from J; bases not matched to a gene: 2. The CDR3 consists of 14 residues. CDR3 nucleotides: TGTGCCAGCAGCAGTAGCGGGACCTACAATGAGCAGTTCTTC. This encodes CASSSSGTYNEQFF.

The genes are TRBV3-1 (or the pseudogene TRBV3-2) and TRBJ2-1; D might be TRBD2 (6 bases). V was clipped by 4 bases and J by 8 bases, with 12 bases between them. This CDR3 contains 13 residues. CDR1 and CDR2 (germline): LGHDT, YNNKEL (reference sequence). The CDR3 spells CASSRRGGYEQFF. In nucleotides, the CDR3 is TGTGCCAGCAGCCGCCGTGGGGGGTATGAGCAGTTCTTC.

The CDR3 DNA is TGTGCCAGTAGTAAGACTGGGGGACTCGGCTACGAGCAGTACTTC. Amino acid sequence: CASSKTGGLGYEQYF. V gene TRBV19 combines with J gene TRBJ2-7; possible D gene TRBD2, 6 bases. V dropped 4 bases and J dropped 3 bases, with 16 bases sitting between them. The CDR3 contains 15 residues. Germline V gives CDR1 LNHDA, CDR2 SQIVND (reference sequence).

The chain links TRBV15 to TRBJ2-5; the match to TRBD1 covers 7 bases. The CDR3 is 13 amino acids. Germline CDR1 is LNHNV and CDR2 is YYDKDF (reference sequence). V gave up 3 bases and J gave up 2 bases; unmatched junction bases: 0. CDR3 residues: CATSRTGQETQYF. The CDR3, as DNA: TGTGCCACCAGCAGGACAGGGCAAGAGACCCAGTACTTC.